A single sample gave rise to the 18 T cell receptor beta chains below, sequenced in a study of CD8 T cells in ankylosing spondylitis. One entry per CDR3 protein results from TCRdb running MiXCR on the 5' RACE reads. Seen here are hundreds of thousands of distinct CDR3 sequences, around 20% observed once, and the top ten hold roughly 8%. What was sequenced was blood, either unsorted or a sorted T cell fraction (not recorded which). The origin of the receptors is a male donor with ankylosing spondylitis or in good health (not recorded which).

This chain connects TRBV10-2 to TRBJ2-2, with 10 bases lining up with TRBD1. With V trimmed by 6 bases and J by 4 bases, 5 bases remained unmatched. This CDR3 has 15 residues. Germline lookup yields CDR1 WSHSY and CDR2 SAAADI. The CDR3 here is CASSEGTGVTGELFF. The CDR3 DNA reads as TGCGCCAGCAGCGAAGGGACAGGGGTCACCGGGGAGCTGTTTTTT.

This clonotype was observed a few times. The rearrangement joins TRBV2 to TRBJ2-2, with D tentatively TRBD2 (5 bases). The CDR3 contains 16 residues. Per germline, CDR1 SNHLY and CDR2 FYNNEI. Trimming cost V 6 bases and J 0 bases, with 14 bases left between them. In nucleotides, the CDR3 is TGTGCCAGCAGCCTATCGGGGTCTGCGAACACCGGGGAGCTGTTTTTT. Amino acids: CASSLSGSANTGELFF.

Remarks on this clonotype: A read error may account for a junction end that differs from germline. The V call is TRBV9, the J call TRBJ1-3; D might be TRBD1 (6 bases). CDR1 is SGDLS, CDR2 YYNGEE, per germline. The CDR3 is made up of 13 amino acids. The CDR3: CAISLGQGNTIYF. As DNA, the CDR3 is TGTGCCATCAGCCTAGGACAGGGAAACACCATATATTTT. The whole variable domain, remainder taken from reference TRBV9 and TRBJ1-3, is DSGVTQTPKHLITATGQRVTLRCSPRSGDLSVYWYQQSLDQGLQFLIQYYNGEERAKGNILERFSAQQFPDLHSELNLSSLELGDSALYFCAISLGQGNTIYFGEGSWLTVV.

This clonotype was found a few times. The V call is TRBV20-1, the J call TRBJ1-5; D is uncertain. Germline lookup yields CDR1 DFQATT and CDR2 SNEGSKA (reference sequence). The CDR3 length is 14 residues. Trimming took 5 bases from V and 3 from J, leaving 14 bases between them. In DNA form, the CDR3 reads TGCAGTGCTCCCGGGTCCACGAACAATCAGCCCCAGCATTTT. This codes for CSAPGSTNNQPQHF.

In its sample, this clonotype was seen a few times. This chain joins TRBV7-9 and TRBJ2-1; 10 nucleotides align to TRBD1. V gave up 4 bases and J gave up 5 bases; unmatched junction bases: 8. The CDR3 extends over 16 amino acids. Per the germline V gene, CDR1 is SEHNR and CDR2 is FQNEAQ (reference sequence). The CDR3 spells CASSYLGQGRDNEQFF. The CDR3 DNA is TGTGCCAGCAGCTACCTGGGACAGGGGAGGGACAATGAGCAGTTCTTC.

This clonotype was detected ten times or more. The V call is TRBV20-1, the J call TRBJ2-4; D perhaps matches TRBD1 (5 bases). V lost 3 bases, J lost 0 bases, and 12 bases lay in between. Germline CDR1 is DFQATT and CDR2 is SNEGSKA (reference sequence). The CDR3 runs 15 residues. The CDR3 loop is CSASTGALAKNIQYF. The DNA of the CDR3 is TGCAGTGCTAGTACAGGCGCTCTAGCCAAAAACATTCAGTACTTC.

The chain is built from TRBV20-1 and TRBJ1-5; D may be TRBD1 (5 bases). The germline V gene has CDR1 DFQATT and CDR2 SNEGSKA (reference sequence). With 2 bases removed from V and 6 bases from J, the gap between germline ends came to 8 bases. CDR3 size: 12 residues. In nucleotides, the CDR3 is TGCAGTGCTAGACCAGGGAGTCAGCCCCAGCATTTT. As protein: CSARPGSQPQHF.

J is TRBJ1-5 and V is TRBV29-1, with TRBD1 matching over 9 bases. Germline V lookup: CDR1 SQVTM, CDR2 ANQGSEA. The ends lost 6 bases at V and 3 bases at J; junction bases unmatched: 3. The CDR3 runs 13 residues. CDR3 nucleotides: TGCAGCGTCGGACAGGGGAACAATCAGCCCCAGCATTTT. Amino acids: CSVGQGNNQPQHF.

This clonotype showed up many times. J is TRBJ2-3 and V is TRBV12-3 or TRBV12-4, with D perhaps matching TRBD2 (6 bases). The CDR3 is made up of 16 amino acids. V was shortened by 7 bases and J by 4 bases, with 21 bases between the two germline ends. The CDR3 DNA reads TGTGCCAGCACCACGACTAGTTGGACATCCCCAGATACGCAGTATTTT. Amino acids: CASTTTSWTSPDTQYF.

V is TRBV5-1 and J is TRBJ1-1; 9 positions agree with TRBD1. This CDR3 has 14 residues. CDR1 is SGHRS and CDR2 is YFSETQ in the germline V gene. V trimming: 0 bases; J trimming: 10 bases; junction bases outside the gene matches: 7. CDR3 coding DNA: TGCGCCAGCAGCTTGGACAGGGGGCCCGTTGGAGCTTTCTTT. Protein sequence: CASSLDRGPVGAFF.

The J gene is TRBJ2-1, the V gene TRBV27; D is ambiguous. From germline, CDR1 is MNHEY and CDR2 SMNVEV (reference sequence). Trimming cost V 3 bases and J 0 bases, with 9 bases left between them. The CDR3 length is 15 residues. Here the CDR3 reads CASSLRPGSYNEQFF. As DNA, the CDR3 is TGTGCCAGCAGTTTGCGGCCCGGCTCCTACAATGAGCAGTTCTTC.

This rearrangement joins TRBV10-3 to TRBJ2-5; 7 bases agree with TRBD1. Germline V CDR1 and CDR2: ENHRY, SYGVKD. V was pared by 4 bases and J by 2 bases, with 10 bases of the junction left unmatched. The CDR3 spans 16 residues. CDR3 in amino acids: CAISGPGTEEQETQYF. CDR3 in DNA: TGTGCCATCAGTGGGCCCGGGACAGAAGAGCAAGAGACCCAGTACTTC.

The CDR3: CASSLRVSATGTTYYGYTF. The DNA for the CDR3 is TGTGCCAGCAGTTTACGCGTCTCGGCGACGGGGACTACGTACTATGGCTACACCTTC. The chain combines TRBV27 with TRBJ1-2; possible D gene TRBD1, 5 bases. Per germline, CDR1 MNHEY and CDR2 SMNVEV (reference sequence). The V gene lost 2 bases and the J gene lost 3 bases, with 25 bases spanning the gap. There are 19 residues in the CDR3.

Many counts were recorded for this clonotype. This sequence joins TRBV27 and TRBJ1-2; D not resolved. Germline V gene sequence: CDR1 MNHEY, CDR2 SMNVEV (reference sequence). V gave up 2 bases and J gave up 4 bases, with 8 bases separating them. This CDR3 contains 13 residues. The CDR3 region is CASSLTGFYGYTF. The DNA for the CDR3 is TGTGCCAGCAGTTTAACCGGATTCTATGGCTACACCTTC.

Regarding this clonotype: This may be a read error, as it is one base from a much larger clone. The chain combines TRBV6-1 with TRBJ1-2; D is uncertain. The V end was cut by 7 bases, the J end by 1 base, with 7 bases between. Germline lookup yields CDR1 MNHNS and CDR2 SASEGT. CDR3 length: 12 amino acids. CDR3: CASTHGNYGYTF. As DNA, the CDR3 is TGTGCCAGCACGCACGGTAACTATGGCTACACCTTC.

The J gene is TRBJ2-5, the V gene TRBV15; a weak D match, TRBD1 (6 bases). V dropped 6 bases and J dropped 4 bases, with 27 bases sitting between them. The CDR3 is 18 amino acids. Looked up from germline, CDR1 is LNHNV and CDR2 is YYDKDF (reference sequence). The CDR3 loop reads CATSLGDETGPSRETQYF. The CDR3 nucleotides are TGTGCCACCAGTCTCGGGGATGAGACAGGACCCTCCCGAGAGACCCAGTACTTC.

The chain employs TRBV20-1 and TRBJ1-5; unclear D gene. This CDR3 is 15 amino acids long. Germline V CDR1 and CDR2: DFQATT, SNEGSKA (reference sequence). The V end was cut by 3 bases, the J end by 3 bases, with 15 bases between. The CDR3 protein is CSASPSGSSNQPQHF. The CDR3 DNA is TGCAGTGCTAGCCCCTCCGGGTCATCCAATCAGCCCCAGCATTTT.

This clonotype was seen once. The V call is TRBV5-1, the J call TRBJ1-2, with 10 bases that match TRBD1. The CDR3 runs to 13 residues. The trim removed 4 bases at V and 8 bases at J, leaving 5 bases unmatched. Germline V gives CDR1 SGHRS, CDR2 YFSETQ. CDR3 sequence reads: CASSIGTGEGYTF. CDR3 in DNA: TGCGCCAGCAGCATCGGGACAGGGGAAGGCTACACCTTC.